A selection of T cell receptor beta chains follows, all from one sample in a study of beta chain features in type 1 diabetes. TCRdb keeps only in-frame clones here, not all; method: immunoSEQ multiplex PCR. The sample consists of some 900,000 clones, under 20% of them appearing once. Input material: naive CD4+ T cells from blood. The receptors here all came from a woman between 18 and 29 years old in good health. Both conserved end residues are part of each CDR3. The D gene is left open where the match is weak. Clone sizes are given selectively: once, few, many, or a class where the clone is expanded.

TRBJ2-7	.	TRBV5-5	TRBD1	CASSWTGQNRYEQYF	TGTGCCAGCAGCTGGACAGGACAGAACAGATACGAGCAGTACTTC
TRBJ2-2	.	TRBV5-6	.	CASSFRSGPSGELFF	TGTGCCAGCAGCTTTCGGTCGGGACCGTCCGGGGAGCTGTTTTTT
TRBJ2-7	.	TRBV10-3	.	CAISGAGTSDGHEQYF	TGTGCCATCAGTGGCGCCGGGACCTCCGATGGCCACGAGCAGTACTTC
TRBJ2-7	few	TRBV28	TRBD2	CASSLRWLAGDPSYEQYF	TGTGCCAGCAGTTTAAGGTGGCTAGCGGGAGACCCCTCCTACGAGCAGTACTTC
TRBJ2-5	few	TRBV27	.	CASSTYQGGNGQETQYF	TGTGCCAGCAGCACTTACCAGGGCGGGAACGGTCAAGAGACCCAGTACTTC
TRBJ2-2	few	TRBV6-1	TRBD2	CATSSGSGGNGELFF	TGTGCCACCTCTAGCGGGAGTGGTGGGAACGGGGAGCTGTTTTTT
TRBJ2-7	.	TRBV28	TRBD2	CASSTGTRYVHEQYF	TGTGCCAGCAGTACTGGGACTAGATATGTTCACGAGCAGTACTTC
TRBJ2-1	.	TRBV7-9	TRBD2	CASSPGRASGRNLDEQFF	TGTGCCAGCAGCCCGGGGCGGGCTAGCGGGAGGAATTTGGATGAGCAGTTCTTC
TRBJ2-5	.	TRBV6-6	.	CASSYSSPGRGETQYF	TGTGCCAGCAGTTACTCGAGTCCAGGAAGAGGGGAGACCCAGTACTTC
TRBJ1-4	.	TRBV6-5	.	CASSSGGGEKLFF	TGTGCCAGCAGTTCCGGGGGCGGTGAAAAACTGTTTTTT
TRBJ2-7	.	TRBV6-1	.	CASSEDSGVVVREQYF	TGTGCCAGCAGTGAAGATTCTGGGGTTGTCGTCCGCGAGCAGTACTTC
TRBJ2-1	few	TRBV25-1	.	CASSGGWYNEQFF	TGTGCCAGCAGTGGAGGTTGGTACAATGAGCAGTTCTTC
TRBJ2-7	.	TRBV27	.	CASSLHATNYEQYF	TGTGCCAGCAGTTTGCACGCCACAAACTACGAGCAGTACTTC
TRBJ1-1	few	TRBV4-1	.	CASSRTGDRPTEAFF	TGCGCCAGCAGCCGGACTGGCGACAGACCCACTGAAGCTTTCTTT
TRBJ2-5	few	TRBV7-9	.	CASSLRLETQYF	TGTGCCAGCAGCTTAAGATTAGAGACCCAGTACTTC
TRBJ2-1	.	TRBV14	TRBD2	CASSQGLAGVSGEQFF	TGTGCCAGCAGCCAAGGACTAGCGGGAGTGTCGGGTGAGCAGTTCTTC
TRBJ2-2	few	TRBV18	.	CASSPPDTNTGELFF	TGTGCCAGCTCACCACCCGATACGAACACCGGGGAGCTGTTTTTT
TRBJ2-1	.	TRBV28	.	CASSSQGNEQFF	TGTGCCAGCAGCTCTCAGGGGAATGAGCAGTTCTTC
TRBJ2-2	.	TRBV7-3	TRBD2	CASSPRTGGTGELFF	TGTGCCAGCAGCCCCCGGACCGGGGGGACCGGGGAGCTGTTTTTT
TRBJ2-3	.	TRBV7-2	.	CASSLVGAPVTQYF	TGTGCCAGCAGCTTAGTGGGGGCTCCGGTTACGCAGTATTTT
TRBJ2-3	.	TRBV18	TRBD1	CASSLITYRDRDTDTQYF	TGTGCCAGCTCACTAATAACATACCGGGACAGGGACACAGATACGCAGTATTTT
TRBJ1-2	.	TRBV29-1	TRBD1	CSVMSGGKDYGYTF	TGCAGCGTTATGTCAGGGGGCAAAGACTATGGCTACACCTTC
TRBJ2-7	.	TRBV28	TRBD2	CASSSPSGRTGEQYF	TGTGCCAGCAGTTCCCCTAGCGGGAGAACGGGTGAGCAGTACTTC
TRBJ1-1	.	TRBV27	.	CASSTIKARFYMNTEAFF	TGTGCCAGCAGCACAATCAAGGCCCGATTCTATATGAACACTGAAGCTTTCTTT
TRBJ1-1	.	TRBV19	TRBD1	CASSTRDRGRGTEAFF	TGTGCCAGTAGTACCCGGGACAGGGGGCGAGGGACTGAAGCTTTCTTT
TRBJ2-7	.	TRBV5-4	TRBD2	CASSLVSGSPYEQYF	TGTGCCAGCAGCTTGGTAAGCGGGAGCCCCTACGAGCAGTACTTC
TRBJ2-3	few	TRBV11-3	TRBD2	CASSQGLGADTQYF	TGTGCCAGCAGCCAGGGACTAGGTGCAGATACGCAGTATTTT
TRBJ2-3	.	TRBV4-2	TRBD2	CASSQDLQVTGAGNTQYF	TGTGCCAGCAGCCAAGATCTCCAAGTGACGGGAGCGGGGAATACGCAGTATTTT
TRBJ2-2	few	TRBV5-1	.	CASSRGLRENTGELFF	TGCGCCAGCAGCCGGGGACTTCGGGAGAACACCGGGGAGCTGTTTTTT